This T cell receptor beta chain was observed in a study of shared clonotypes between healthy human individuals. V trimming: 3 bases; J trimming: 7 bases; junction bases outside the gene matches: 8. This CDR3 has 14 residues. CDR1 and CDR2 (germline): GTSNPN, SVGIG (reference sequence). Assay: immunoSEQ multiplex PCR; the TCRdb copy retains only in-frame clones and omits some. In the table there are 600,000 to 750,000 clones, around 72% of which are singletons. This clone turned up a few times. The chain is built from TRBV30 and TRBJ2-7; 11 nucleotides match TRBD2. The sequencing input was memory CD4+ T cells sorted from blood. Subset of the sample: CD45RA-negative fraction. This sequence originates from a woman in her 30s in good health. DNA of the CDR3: TGTGCCTGGAGCAGGACTAGCGGGCCGGTGGAGCAGTACTTC. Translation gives CAWSRTSGPVEQYF.